Given below is one T cell receptor (beta chain) in context. This clone may be a read error of a much larger clone one base away. To make TCR beta libraries, researchers used iRepertoire HTBI primers and Arm-PCR of CDR3 regions. TCRdb passed the multiplex PCR reads through MiXCR, listing each CDR3 protein once. The sample lists about 290,000 distinct CDR3 sequences, 20% to 25% occurring once. The data stem from a study of regulatory T cells in long-lasting Graves disease. This CDR3 contains 13 residues. Germline CDR1 and CDR2: SGHRS and YFSETQ. Trimming took 4 bases from V and 1 from J, leaving 8 bases between them. The time point here: persistent/refractory GD, antithyroid drugs over 5 years with positive TRAb. The TCR library was prepared using RNA isolated from PBMCs.

This TCR was recovered from a female donor with Graves disease. This chain connects TRBV5-1 to TRBJ1-1; D not certain. The sample in question was peripheral blood mononuclear cells (PBMCs), obtained when the disease was refractory, from a patient treated with antithyroid drugs. In nucleotides, the CDR3 is TGCGCCAGCAGCCCTGTGGGGAACACTGAAGCTTTCTTT. Protein product: CASSPVGNTEAFF.